This T cell receptor beta chain was captured in a study of T cells after yellow fever vaccination. Whole-study findings and limits: The secondary response peaked faster, at day 5 versus 15, but was weaker.

J lost 5 bases, V lost 1 base, and 3 bases had no gene match. The CDR3 is 15 residues long. TCRdb reanalysed the 5' RACE reads using MiXCR and keeps one entry per CDR3 protein. This repertoire shows approximately 330,000 distinct CDR3 sequences, over 3.5% found once; its top ten account for around 25%. This clonotype occurred many times. What it binds is unknown. The material was PBMCs, obtained 5 days after the yellow fever booster vaccination. The genes are TRBV12-3 or TRBV12-4 and TRBJ2-1; 9 nucleotides agree with TRBD1. This TCR was recovered from a man between 18 and 35 years old who received the YFV17D yellow fever vaccine. CDR3 nucleotides: TGTGCCAGCAGTTTAGTTGGGACAGGGAACAATGAGCAGTTCTTC. It is translated as CASSLVGTGNNEQFF.